This TCR beta chain derives from a study of cytotoxic CD8 clonotypes in ibrutinib-treated CLL. Study information: Responses: roughly 24 partial, 2 complete; after median around 64 months, around 15 stayed remitted, some twelve progressed. Study results and caveats: Public clonotypes, found uncommonly, either contracted or stayed stable on treatment.

Details on this clone: Its antigen is undetermined.

Between the trimmed V and J ends, which lost 3 bases and 0 bases, there was a span of 11 bases. Germline V gene lookup returns CDR1 SQVTM and CDR2 ANQGSEA. The CDR3 runs to 14 residues. The targeted sequencing depth was 1 in 200,000 to 1 in 1 million T cells. The repertoire was sequenced with immunoSEQ multiplex PCR; TCRdb's copy has only in-frame clones and lacks some. Of approximately 100,000 clones listed, approximately 80% were seen once; the top ten hold around 32%. The sequencing here drew on PBMCs, taken after 12 months of ibrutinib treatment. The genes are TRBV29-1 and TRBJ1-1; unclear D gene. This clonotype originated in a human donor with chronic lymphocytic leukemia. CDR3 nucleotide sequence: TGCAGCGTTGATGACCTGGGCTTGAACACTGAAGCTTTCTTT. Its translation: CSVDDLGLNTEAFF.